A selection of T cell receptor beta chains follows, all from one sample in a study of regulatory T cells in long-lasting Graves disease. TCRdb called the multiplex PCR reads again in MiXCR, with one record for every CDR3 protein. The sample shows about 540,000 distinct CDR3 sequences, about 13% of them seen only once. Separately, the same data were catalogued under a study of T cells in Graves' hyperthyroidism and ophthalmopathy.

Sequencing was performed on peripheral blood mononuclear cells (PBMCs), taken at new diagnosis, from a patient treated with antithyroid drugs. The receptor set was obtained from a man aged 25-45 years with Graves disease. Each CDR3 is given with its conserved first and last residue. The order of the fields is J gene, V gene, CDR3 protein.

TRBJ2-5	TRBV30	CAWGLAGAETQYF
TRBJ2-7	TRBV10-1	CATTRTGDLRDEQYF
TRBJ2-1	TRBV7-3	CASSAVLDDEQFF
TRBJ1-3	TRBV11-2	CASAISGNTIYF
TRBJ1-1	TRBV10-3	CAISSRVLDTEAFF
TRBJ2-1	TRBV6-2/TRBV6-3	CASSWDSPNEQFF
TRBJ2-3	TRBV7-8	CASSYLWEGDTQYF
TRBJ2-6	TRBV28	CASTVLGGQGTGANVLTF
TRBJ2-7	TRBV27	CASSLVAGMSSYEQYF
TRBJ1-4	TRBV25-1	CASSEFAFATNEKLFF
TRBJ1-2	TRBV4-1	CASSPGDWAGGYTF
TRBJ2-1	TRBV5-1	CASSWRADNEQFF
TRBJ2-5	TRBV20-1	CSAGRLAEYQETQYF
TRBJ1-6	TRBV19	CASSPRGGSYNSPLHF
TRBJ2-1	TRBV6-2/TRBV6-3	CASSYNPSRQTSSYNEQFF
TRBJ1-5	TRBV2	CASTYTGLGNQPQHF
TRBJ1-6	TRBV6-5	CASSYSIPSASLSPLHF
TRBJ1-1	TRBV7-9	CASSSGTGVMVLF
TRBJ2-5	TRBV20-1	CSASEWENQETQYF
TRBJ2-3	TRBV27	CASSLSTGVVTDTQYF
TRBJ1-1	TRBV30	CAWRGTQNTEAFF
TRBJ1-1	TRBV12-3/TRBV12-4	CASSSGTGTAFF
TRBJ2-7	TRBV20-1	CSASPGRLYEQYF
TRBJ2-6	TRBV20-1	CSARDRGTASGANVLTF
TRBJ2-7	TRBV5-1	CASSTLGQGTTYEQYF
TRBJ2-1	TRBV24-1	CATETDRGVDTNEQFF
TRBJ1-5	TRBV19	CASIPRTRSNQPQHF
TRBJ2-2	TRBV5-1	CASSLQPTGELFF
TRBJ2-7	TRBV10-3	CAISERTGLAGGEQYF
TRBJ1-6	TRBV7-2	CASSLGAGTNSPLHF
TRBJ2-5	TRBV6-2/TRBV6-3	CASRGGGSETQYF
TRBJ2-7	TRBV5-1	CASSLAPGQGYEQYF
TRBJ2-2	TRBV19	CASSQRTARGTGELFF